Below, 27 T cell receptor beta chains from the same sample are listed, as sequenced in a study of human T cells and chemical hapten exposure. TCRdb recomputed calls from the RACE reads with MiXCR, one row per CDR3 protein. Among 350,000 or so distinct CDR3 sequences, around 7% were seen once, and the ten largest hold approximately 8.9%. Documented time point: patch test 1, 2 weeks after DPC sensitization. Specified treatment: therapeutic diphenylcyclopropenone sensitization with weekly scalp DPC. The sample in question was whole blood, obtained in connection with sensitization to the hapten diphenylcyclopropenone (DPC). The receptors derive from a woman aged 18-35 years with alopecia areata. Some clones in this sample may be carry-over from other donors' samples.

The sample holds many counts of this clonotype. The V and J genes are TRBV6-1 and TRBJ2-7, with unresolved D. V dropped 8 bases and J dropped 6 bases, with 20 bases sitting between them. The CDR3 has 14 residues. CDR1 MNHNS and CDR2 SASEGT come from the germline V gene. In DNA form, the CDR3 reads TGTGCCAGCTCCAGAACAGACGGCAGGAGCGAGCAGTACTTC. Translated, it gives CASSRTDGRSEQYF.

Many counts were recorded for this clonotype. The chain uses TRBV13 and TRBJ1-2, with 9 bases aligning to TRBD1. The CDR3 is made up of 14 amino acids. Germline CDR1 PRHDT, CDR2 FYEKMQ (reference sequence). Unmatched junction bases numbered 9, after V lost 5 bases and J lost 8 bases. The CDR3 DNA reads TGTGCCAGCAGCCCCAATACAGGGGGCCGCGGCTACACCTTC. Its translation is CASSPNTGGRGYTF.

The CDR3 coding sequence is TGTGCCAGCAGCCAAGATGGCTACACCTTC. It is translated as CASSQDGYTF. The genes are TRBV3-1 and TRBJ1-2, with unresolved D. Trimming took off 0 bases at V and 7 bases at J, with 0 bases between the two ends. This CDR3 has 10 amino acids. Looked up from germline, CDR1 is LGHDT and CDR2 is YNNKEL (reference sequence).

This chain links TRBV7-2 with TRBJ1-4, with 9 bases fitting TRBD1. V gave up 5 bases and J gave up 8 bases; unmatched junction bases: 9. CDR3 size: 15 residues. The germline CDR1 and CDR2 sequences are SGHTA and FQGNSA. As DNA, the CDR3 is TGTGCCAGCAGCCTCCAGACAGGGACAGGGGAAAAACTGTTTTTT. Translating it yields CASSLQTGTGEKLFF.

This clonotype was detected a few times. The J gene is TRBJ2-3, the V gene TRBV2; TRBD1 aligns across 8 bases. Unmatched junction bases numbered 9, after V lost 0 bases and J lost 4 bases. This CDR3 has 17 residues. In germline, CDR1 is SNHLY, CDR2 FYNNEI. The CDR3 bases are TGTGCCAGCAGTGAAGCCTGGTGGACAGGGACGGCAGATACGCAGTATTTT. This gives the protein CASSEAWWTGTADTQYF.

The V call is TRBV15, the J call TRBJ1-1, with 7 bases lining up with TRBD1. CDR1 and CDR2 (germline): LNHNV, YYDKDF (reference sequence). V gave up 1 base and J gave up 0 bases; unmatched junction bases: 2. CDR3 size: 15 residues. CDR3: CATSRATGLNTEAFF. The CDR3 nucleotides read TGTGCCACCAGCAGAGCGACAGGGTTGAACACTGAAGCTTTCTTT.

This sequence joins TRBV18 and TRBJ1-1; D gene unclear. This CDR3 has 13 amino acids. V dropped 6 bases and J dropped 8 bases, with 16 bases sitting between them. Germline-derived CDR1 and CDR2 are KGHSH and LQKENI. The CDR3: CASSPPSSGEAFF. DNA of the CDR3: TGTGCCAGCTCCCCCCCGTCATCCGGAGAAGCTTTCTTT.

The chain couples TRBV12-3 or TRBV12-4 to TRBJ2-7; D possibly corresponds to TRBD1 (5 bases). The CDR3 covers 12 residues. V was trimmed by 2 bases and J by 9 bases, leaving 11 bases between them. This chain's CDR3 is CASSLQGLGQYF. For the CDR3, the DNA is TGTGCCAGCAGTTTACAGGGTTTAGGGCAGTACTTC.

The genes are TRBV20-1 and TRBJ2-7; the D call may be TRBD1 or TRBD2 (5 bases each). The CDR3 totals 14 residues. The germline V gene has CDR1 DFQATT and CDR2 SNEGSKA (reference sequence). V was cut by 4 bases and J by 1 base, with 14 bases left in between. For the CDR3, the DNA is TGCAGTGCTACCCGGGACGTACGGTCCTACGAGCAGTACTTC. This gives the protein CSATRDVRSYEQYF.

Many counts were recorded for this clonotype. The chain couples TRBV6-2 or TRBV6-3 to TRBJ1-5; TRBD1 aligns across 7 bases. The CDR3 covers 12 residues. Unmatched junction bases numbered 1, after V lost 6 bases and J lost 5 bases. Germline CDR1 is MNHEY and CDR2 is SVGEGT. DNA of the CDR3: TGTGCCAGCAGGGGACAGTATCAGCCCCAGCATTTT. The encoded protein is CASRGQYQPQHF.

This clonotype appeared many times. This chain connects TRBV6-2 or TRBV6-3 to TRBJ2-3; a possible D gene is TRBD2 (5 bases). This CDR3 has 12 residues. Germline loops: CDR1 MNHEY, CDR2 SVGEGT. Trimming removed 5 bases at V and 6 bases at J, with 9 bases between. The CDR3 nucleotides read TGTGCCAGCAGTGGGAGTGTTGATACGCAGTATTTT. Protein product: CASSGSVDTQYF.

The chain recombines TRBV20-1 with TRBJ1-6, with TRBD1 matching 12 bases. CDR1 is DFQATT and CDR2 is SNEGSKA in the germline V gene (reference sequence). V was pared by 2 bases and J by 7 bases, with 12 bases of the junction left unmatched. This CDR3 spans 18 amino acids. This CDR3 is CSARRWDRGQGDNSPLHF. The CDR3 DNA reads TGCAGTGCTAGAAGGTGGGACAGGGGGCAAGGGGACAATTCACCCCTCCACTTT.

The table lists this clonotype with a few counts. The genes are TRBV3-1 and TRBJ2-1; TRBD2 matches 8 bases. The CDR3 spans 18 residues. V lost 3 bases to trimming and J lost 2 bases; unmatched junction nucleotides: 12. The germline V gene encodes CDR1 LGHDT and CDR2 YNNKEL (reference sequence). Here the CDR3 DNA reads TGTGCCAGCAGCCACCCTCTCCCCCGGGGGGGGCCCTACAATGAGCAGTTCTTC. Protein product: CASSHPLPRGGPYNEQFF.

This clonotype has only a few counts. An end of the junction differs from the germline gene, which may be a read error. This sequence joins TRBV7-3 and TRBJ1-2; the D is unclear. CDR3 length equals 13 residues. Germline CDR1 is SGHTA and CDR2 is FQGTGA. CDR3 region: CASSLTPTHVPAF. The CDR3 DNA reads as TGTGCCAGCAGCTTAACCCCCACCCATGTCCCGGCCTTC. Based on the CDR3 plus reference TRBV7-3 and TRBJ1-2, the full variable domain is GAGVSQTPSNKVTEKGKYVELRCDPISGHTALYWYRQSLGQGPEFLIYFQGTGAADDSGLPNDRFFAVRPEGSVSTLKIQRTERGDSAVYLCASSLTPTHVPAFGSGTRLTVV.

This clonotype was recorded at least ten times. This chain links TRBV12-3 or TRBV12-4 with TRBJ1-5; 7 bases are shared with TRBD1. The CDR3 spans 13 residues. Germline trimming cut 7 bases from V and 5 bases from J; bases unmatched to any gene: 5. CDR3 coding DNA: TGTGCCAGCAAGACAGGGTCCCATCAGCCCCAGCATTTT. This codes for CASKTGSHQPQHF.

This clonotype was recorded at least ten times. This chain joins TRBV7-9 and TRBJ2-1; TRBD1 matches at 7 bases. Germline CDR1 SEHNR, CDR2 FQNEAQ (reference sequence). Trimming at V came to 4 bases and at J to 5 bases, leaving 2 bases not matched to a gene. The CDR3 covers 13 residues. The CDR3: CASSSGQHNEQFF. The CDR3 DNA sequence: TGTGCCAGCAGCTCGGGACAGCACAATGAGCAGTTCTTC.

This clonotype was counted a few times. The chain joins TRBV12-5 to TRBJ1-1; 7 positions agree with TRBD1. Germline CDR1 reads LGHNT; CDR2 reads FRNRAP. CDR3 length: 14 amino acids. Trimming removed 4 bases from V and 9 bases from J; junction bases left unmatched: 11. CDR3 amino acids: CASGSTFRGGKAFF. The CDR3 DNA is TGTGCTAGTGGTTCGACCTTCAGGGGGGGCAAAGCTTTCTTT.

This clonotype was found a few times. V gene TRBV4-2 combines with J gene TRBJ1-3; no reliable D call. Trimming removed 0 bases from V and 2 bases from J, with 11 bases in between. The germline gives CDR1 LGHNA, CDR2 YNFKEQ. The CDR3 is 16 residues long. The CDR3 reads CASSQDSWFTGNTIYF. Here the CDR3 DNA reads TGTGCCAGCAGCCAAGATTCGTGGTTTACTGGAAACACCATATATTTT.

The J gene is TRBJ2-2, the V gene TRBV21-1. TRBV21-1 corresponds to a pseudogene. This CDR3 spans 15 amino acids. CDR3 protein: CASRHGILQTGELFF. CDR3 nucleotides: TGTGCCAGCCGACACGGCATCCTTCAGACCGGGGAGCTGTTTTTT.

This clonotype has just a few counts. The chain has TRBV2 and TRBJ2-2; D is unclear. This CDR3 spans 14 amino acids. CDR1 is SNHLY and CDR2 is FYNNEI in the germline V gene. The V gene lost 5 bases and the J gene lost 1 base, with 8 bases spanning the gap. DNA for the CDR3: TGTGCCAGCAGTCCGGAACTGAACACCGGGGAGCTGTTTTTT. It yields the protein CASSPELNTGELFF. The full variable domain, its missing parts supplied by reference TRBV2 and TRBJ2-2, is EPEVTQTPSHQVTQMGQEVILRCVPISNHLYFYWYRQILGQKVEFLVSFYNNEISEKSEIFDDQFSVERPDGSNFTLKIRSTKLEDSAMYFCASSPELNTGELFFGEGSRLTVL.

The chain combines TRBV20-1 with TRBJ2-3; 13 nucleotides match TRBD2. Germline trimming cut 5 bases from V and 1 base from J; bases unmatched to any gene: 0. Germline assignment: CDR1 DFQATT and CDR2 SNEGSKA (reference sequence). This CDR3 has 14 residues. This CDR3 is CSAGLAGGTDTQYF. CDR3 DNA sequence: TGCAGTGCTGGACTAGCGGGGGGCACAGATACGCAGTATTTT.

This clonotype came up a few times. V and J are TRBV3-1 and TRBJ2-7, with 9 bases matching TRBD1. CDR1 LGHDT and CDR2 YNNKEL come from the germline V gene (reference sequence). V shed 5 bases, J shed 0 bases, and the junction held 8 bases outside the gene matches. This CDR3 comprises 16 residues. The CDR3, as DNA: TGTGCCAGCAGCTCCCGGACAGGGGCGAGCTCCTACGAGCAGTACTTC. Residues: CASSSRTGASSYEQYF.

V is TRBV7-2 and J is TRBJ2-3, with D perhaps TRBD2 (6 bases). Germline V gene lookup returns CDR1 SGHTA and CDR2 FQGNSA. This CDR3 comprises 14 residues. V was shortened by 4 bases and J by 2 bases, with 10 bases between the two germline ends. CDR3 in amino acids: CASSWDSLTDTQYF. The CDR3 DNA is TGTGCCAGCAGCTGGGACTCCCTCACAGATACGCAGTATTTT.

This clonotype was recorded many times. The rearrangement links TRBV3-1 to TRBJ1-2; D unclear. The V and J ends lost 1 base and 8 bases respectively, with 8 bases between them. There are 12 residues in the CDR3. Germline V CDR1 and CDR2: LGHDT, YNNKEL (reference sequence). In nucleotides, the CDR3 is TGTGCCAGCAGCCAAGCCAGATTAGGCTACACCTTC. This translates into CASSQARLGYTF. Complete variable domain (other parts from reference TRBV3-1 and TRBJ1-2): DTAVSQTPKYLVTQMGNDKSIKCEQNLGHDTMYWYKQDSKKFLKIMFSYNNKELIINETVPNRFSPKSPDKAHLNLHINSLELGDSAVYFCASSQARLGYTFGSGTRLTVV.

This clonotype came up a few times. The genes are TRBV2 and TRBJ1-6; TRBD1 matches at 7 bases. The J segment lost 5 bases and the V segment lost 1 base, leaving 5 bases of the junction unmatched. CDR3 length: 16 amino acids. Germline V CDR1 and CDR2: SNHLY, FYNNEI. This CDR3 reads CASSEGRQGDNSPLHF. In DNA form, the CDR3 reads TGTGCCAGCAGTGAAGGGAGGCAGGGGGATAATTCACCCCTCCACTTT.

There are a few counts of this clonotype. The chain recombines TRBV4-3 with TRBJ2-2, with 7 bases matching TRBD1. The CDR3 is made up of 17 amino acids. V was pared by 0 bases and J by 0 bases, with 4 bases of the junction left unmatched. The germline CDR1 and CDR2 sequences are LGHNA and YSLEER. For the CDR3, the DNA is TGCGCCAGCAGCCAAGATCGAACAGGGGCGAACACCGGGGAGCTGTTTTTT. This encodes CASSQDRTGANTGELFF.

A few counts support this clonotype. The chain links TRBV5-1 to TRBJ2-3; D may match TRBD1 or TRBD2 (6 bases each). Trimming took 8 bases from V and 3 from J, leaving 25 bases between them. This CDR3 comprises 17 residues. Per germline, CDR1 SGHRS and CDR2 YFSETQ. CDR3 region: CARGDRGLSTRTDTQYF. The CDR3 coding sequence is TGCGCCAGGGGAGATCGGGGGCTATCAACTAGAACAGATACGCAGTATTTT.